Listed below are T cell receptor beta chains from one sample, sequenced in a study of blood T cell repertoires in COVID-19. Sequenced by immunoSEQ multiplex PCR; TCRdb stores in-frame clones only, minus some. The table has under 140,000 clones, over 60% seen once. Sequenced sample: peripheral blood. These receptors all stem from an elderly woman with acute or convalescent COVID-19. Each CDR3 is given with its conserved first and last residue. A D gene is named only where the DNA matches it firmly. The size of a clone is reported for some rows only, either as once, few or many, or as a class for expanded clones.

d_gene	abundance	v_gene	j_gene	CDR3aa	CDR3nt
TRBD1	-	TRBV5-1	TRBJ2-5	CASSTGQAETQYF	TGCGCCAGCAGCACGGGACAGGCAGAGACCCAGTACTTC
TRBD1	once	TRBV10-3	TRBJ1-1	CAISGGTGATEAFF	TGTGCCATCAGTGGGGGGACAGGGGCCACTGAAGCTTTCTTT
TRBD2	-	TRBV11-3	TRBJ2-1	CASSTGGRNEQFF	TGTGCCAGCAGCACTGGCGGGAGGAATGAGCAGTTCTTC
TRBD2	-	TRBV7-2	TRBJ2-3	CASSPFSGSTTDTQYF	TGTGCCAGCAGCCCATTTAGCGGGAGCACCACAGATACGCAGTATTTT
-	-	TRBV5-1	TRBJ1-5	CASSLDGNSNQPQHF	TGCGCCAGCAGCTTGGACGGGAATAGCAATCAGCCCCAGCATTTT
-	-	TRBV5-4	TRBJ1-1	CASSLDTEGVEAFF	TGTGCCAGCAGCTTGGACACCGAAGGGGTCGAAGCTTTCTTT
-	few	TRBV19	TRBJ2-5	CASSIGGTGEETQYF	TGTGCCAGTAGTATAGGCGGAACCGGAGAAGAGACCCAGTACTTC
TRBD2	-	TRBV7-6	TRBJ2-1	CASSATSGSAYNEQFF	TGTGCCAGCAGCGCCACTAGCGGGAGCGCCTACAATGAGCAGTTCTTC
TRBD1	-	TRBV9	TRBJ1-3	CASSVALEGASGNTIYF	TGTGCCAGCAGCGTAGCCCTTGAGGGGGCCTCTGGAAACACCATATATTTT
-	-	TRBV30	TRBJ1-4	CAWSIWAGSNEKLFF	TGTGCCTGGAGTATCTGGGCAGGCTCTAATGAAAAACTGTTTTTT
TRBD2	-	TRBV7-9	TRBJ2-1	CASIETSGGNEQFF	TGTGCCAGCATCGAGACTAGCGGGGGTAATGAGCAGTTCTTC
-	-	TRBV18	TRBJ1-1	CASSQTGRTEAFF	TGTGCCAGCTCCCAGACAGGACGCACTGAAGCTTTCTTT
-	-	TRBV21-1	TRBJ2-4	CASSKRRVSGQGGKNIQYF	TGTGCCAGCAGCAAGAGAAGGGTGTCGGGACAGGGGGGCAAAAACATTCAGTACTTC
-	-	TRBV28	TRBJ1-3	CASSLEGGGNTIYF	TGTGCCAGCAGTTTGGAAGGAGGTGGAAACACCATATATTTT
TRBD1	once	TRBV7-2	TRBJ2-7	CASSLANRGSLEQYF	TGTGCCAGCAGCTTAGCGAACAGGGGGTCTCTCGAGCAGTACTTC
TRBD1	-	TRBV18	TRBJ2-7	CASSPGDRGNEQYF	TGTGCCAGCTCACCAGGGGACAGGGGAAACGAGCAGTACTTC
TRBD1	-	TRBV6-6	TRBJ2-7	CASSFDRGQEEQYF	TGTGCCAGCAGCTTCGACAGGGGGCAGGAAGAGCAGTACTTC
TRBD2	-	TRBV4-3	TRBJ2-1	CASSSSLAGEQFF	TGCGCCAGCAGCTCATCCTTAGCGGGAGAGCAGTTCTTC
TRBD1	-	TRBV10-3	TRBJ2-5	CAISDRGRRQETQYF	TGTGCCATCTCCGACAGGGGGCGAAGGCAAGAGACCCAGTACTTC
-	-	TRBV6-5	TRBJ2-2	CASSQPPGPGELFF	TGTGCCAGCAGCCAACCCCCAGGGCCCGGGGAGCTGTTTTTT
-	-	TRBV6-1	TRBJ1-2	CASSESPATASYGYTF	TGTGCCAGCAGTGAAAGTCCGGCGACAGCTAGCTATGGCTACACCTTC
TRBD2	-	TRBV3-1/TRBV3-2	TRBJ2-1	CASSQDLAGGRDEQFF	TGTGCCAGCAGCCAAGATCTGGCGGGGGGGAGGGATGAGCAGTTCTTC
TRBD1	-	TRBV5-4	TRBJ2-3	CASSLGQGPADTQYF	TGTGCCAGCAGCTTAGGACAGGGGCCGGCAGATACGCAGTATTTT
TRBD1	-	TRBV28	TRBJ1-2	CASRGTGGSFGYTF	TGTGCCAGCAGAGGGACAGGGGGTAGTTTTGGCTACACCTTC
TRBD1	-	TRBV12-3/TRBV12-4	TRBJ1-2	CASRLQGNYGYTF	TGTGCCAGCAGGTTACAGGGGAACTATGGCTACACCTTC
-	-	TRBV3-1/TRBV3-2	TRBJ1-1	CASSHPGENTEAFF	TGTGCCAGCAGCCACCCGGGAGAGAACACTGAAGCTTTCTTT